This record covers a single TCR beta chain. This sample was included in a study of cytomegalovirus exposure and HLA in healthy donors. V was pared by 4 bases and J by 4 bases, with 9 bases of the junction left unmatched. The CDR3 length is 14 residues. From germline, CDR1 is SQVTM and CDR2 ANQGSEA. The PCR made use of 60 Vbeta and 13 Jbeta primers. Assay: immunoSEQ multiplex PCR; the TCRdb copy retains only in-frame clones and omits some. The profile shows under 200,000 clones, 81% of them singletons. This TCR derives from a woman aged 45 to 65 in good health and CMV-seronegative. V is TRBV29-1 and J is TRBJ2-5, with TRBD2 matching 7 bases. Sequenced input: PBMCs. CDR3 sequence (DNA): TGCAGCGTTGGGGGGGAGGGTATGTCAGAGACCCAGTACTTC. It specifies CSVGGEGMSETQYF.